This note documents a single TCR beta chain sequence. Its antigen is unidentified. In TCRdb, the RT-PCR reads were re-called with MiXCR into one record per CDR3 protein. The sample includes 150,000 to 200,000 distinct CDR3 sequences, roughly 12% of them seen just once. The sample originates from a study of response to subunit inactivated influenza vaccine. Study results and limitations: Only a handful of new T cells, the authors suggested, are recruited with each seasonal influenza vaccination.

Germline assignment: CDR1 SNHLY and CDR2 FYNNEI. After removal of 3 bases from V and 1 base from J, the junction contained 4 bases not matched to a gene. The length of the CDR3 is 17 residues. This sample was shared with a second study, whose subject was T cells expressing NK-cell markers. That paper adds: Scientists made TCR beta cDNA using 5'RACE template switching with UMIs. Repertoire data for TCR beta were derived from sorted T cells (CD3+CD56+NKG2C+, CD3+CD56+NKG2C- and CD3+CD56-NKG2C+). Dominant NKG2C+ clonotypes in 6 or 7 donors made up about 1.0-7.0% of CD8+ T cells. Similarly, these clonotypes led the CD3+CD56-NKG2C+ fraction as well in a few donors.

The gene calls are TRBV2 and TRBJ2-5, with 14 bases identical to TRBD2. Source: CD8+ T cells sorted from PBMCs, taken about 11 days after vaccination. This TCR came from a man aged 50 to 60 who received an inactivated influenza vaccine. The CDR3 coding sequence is TGTGCCAGCAGTGACTGGGGACTAGCGGGGGCCCAAGAGACCCAGTACTTC. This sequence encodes CASSDWGLAGAQETQYF.